The clone carrying this T cell receptor beta chain was observed at least ten times. This entry is derived from a study of neurological immune-mediated disorders. The V segment lost 0 bases and the J segment 0 bases; nucleotides outside the gene matches: 7. CDR1 MNHEY and CDR2 SVGAGI come from the germline V gene. This CDR3 region has 18 residues. A single run covered 15-18 subjects with over 170 million TCR-beta sequences. TCRdb redid the calling of the 5' RACE reads with MiXCR, one entry per CDR3 protein. The sample has fewer than 40,000 distinct CDR3 sequences; 4.8% are singletons. Material: CD4+ T cells from blood. The receptor's source is a man between 18 and 29 years old in good health. The chain employs TRBV6-5 and TRBJ2-5; 10 nucleotides line up with TRBD2. The CDR3 sequence is CASSYSSVLAGDQETQYF. CDR3 sequence (DNA): TGTGCCAGCAGTTACTCGAGTGTCCTAGCGGGGGACCAAGAGACCCAGTACTTC.